These T cell receptor beta chains were read from a single sample in a study of blood T cell repertoires in COVID-19. The protocol was immunoSEQ multiplex PCR, while the TCRdb copy is restricted to in-frame clones and leaves out a portion. The repertoire holds over 150,000 clones, with about three quarters as singletons. The sample consisted of peripheral blood. The receptors originated from a man between 60 and 70 years old with acute or convalescent COVID-19. The CDR3 runs from the conserved cysteine through the conserved F or W. D genes are given only for firm matches.

- TRBJ1-1 TRBV5-1 CASSIGNTEAFF
- TRBJ1-5 TRBV15 CATSGGSSNQPQHF
TRBD1 TRBJ2-1 TRBV5-4 CASSTGTAEQFF
- TRBJ1-4 TRBV6-6 CASTGNEKLFF
TRBD1 TRBJ2-1 TRBV10-3 CAISATGGPNNEQFF
- TRBJ1-1 TRBV11-2 CASSLSSSGTEAFF
- TRBJ2-7 TRBV3-1/TRBV3-2 CASSQWDTEQYF
- TRBJ1-3 TRBV6-5 CASSYGGSGNTIYF
TRBD2 TRBJ2-1 TRBV7-7 CASSLSSSGGANEQFF
TRBD2 TRBJ2-1 TRBV4-3 CASSQDTSGGPGGQFF
TRBD2 TRBJ2-1 TRBV24-1 CATSDSGLAGGGEQFF
- TRBJ2-7 TRBV5-1 CASSLEGGAYYEQYF
TRBD1 TRBJ2-7 TRBV28 CASSRKDRNEQYF
- TRBJ1-2 TRBV5-8 CANRPGVGYGYTF
- TRBJ2-7 TRBV7-8 CASSLGRGGDSAYEQYF
- TRBJ1-4 TRBV7-9 CASSPSGSGSEKLFF
- TRBJ2-5 TRBV3-1/TRBV3-2 CASSHQGGKQETQYF
TRBD1 TRBJ1-5 TRBV6-5 CASSIRGHDNQPQHF
- TRBJ2-1 TRBV7-2 CASRRGYNEQFF
TRBD2 TRBJ2-7 TRBV9 CASSVSGTDEQYF
TRBD2 TRBJ2-7 TRBV4-1 CASSQTGGRFFYEQYF
- TRBJ2-1 TRBV5-1 CASSLGQGGPNEQFF
- TRBJ1-2 TRBV11-2 CASSLVGRTNYGYTF
- TRBJ1-1 TRBV30 CAWSQTDMNTEAFF
TRBD1 TRBJ2-2 TRBV18 CASSSGQGVSTGELFF
- TRBJ2-2 TRBV4-1 CASSQERGLRKLFF